This T cell receptor beta chain was sequenced during a study of blood T cell repertoires in COVID-19. Looking at the study overall: Collection of acute and convalescent COVID-19 samples took place in the United States, Italy and Spain. Sources were T cells, B-cell-depleted T cells, or PBMCs; the material itself was cDNA or gDNA.

Under the authors' procedure: Quantification of nucleated cells was approximated via reference gene primer amplification. Profiling relied on immunoSEQ multiplex PCR, and the TCRdb table lists in-frame clones only, not all of them. V and J calls and clone size are given by that table; D and trimming were obtained from the DNA. The sample holds fewer than 200,000 clones, 65% to 90% seen once. CDR1 and CDR2 from the germline V gene are SGHRS and YFSETQ. Between the trimmed V and J ends, which lost 5 bases and 4 bases, there was a span of 19 bases. This CDR3 has 15 residues. This TCR came from a man aged 50 to 59 with active or convalescent COVID-19. The sequenced sample consisted of peripheral blood. The V and J genes are TRBV5-1 and TRBJ2-7, with D perhaps TRBD1 (6 bases). The CDR3 loop is CASSSEQLRGYEQYF. DNA of the CDR3: TGCGCCAGCAGTAGCGAGCAGCTCAGGGGTTACGAGCAGTACTTC. Together with reference TRBV5-1 and TRBJ2-7, the CDR3 gives the full variable domain: KAGVTQTPRYLIKTRGQQVTLSCSPISGHRSVSWYQQTPGQGLQFLFEYFSETQRNKGNFPGRFSGRQFSNSRSEMNVSTLELGDSALYLCASSSEQLRGYEQYFGPGTRLTVT.